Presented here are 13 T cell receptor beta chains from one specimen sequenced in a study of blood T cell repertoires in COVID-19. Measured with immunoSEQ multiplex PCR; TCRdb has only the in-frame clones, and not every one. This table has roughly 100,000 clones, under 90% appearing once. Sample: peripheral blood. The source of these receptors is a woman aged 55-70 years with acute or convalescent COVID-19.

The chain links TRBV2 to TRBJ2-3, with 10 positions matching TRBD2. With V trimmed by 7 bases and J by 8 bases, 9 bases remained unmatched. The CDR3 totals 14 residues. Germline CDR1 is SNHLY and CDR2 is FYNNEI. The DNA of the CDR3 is TGTGCCAGCATAAAAGGGCTAGCGGGGGTTACGCAGTATTTT. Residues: CASIKGLAGVTQYF.

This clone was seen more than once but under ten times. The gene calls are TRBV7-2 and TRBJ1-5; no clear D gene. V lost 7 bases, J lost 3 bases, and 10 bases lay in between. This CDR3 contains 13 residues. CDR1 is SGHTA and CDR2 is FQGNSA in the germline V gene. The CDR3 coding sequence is TGTGCCAGCACCCCAGGCCCCAATCAGCCCCAGCATTTT. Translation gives CASTPGPNQPQHF. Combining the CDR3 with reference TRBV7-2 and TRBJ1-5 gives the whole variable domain GAGVSQSPSNKVTEKGKDVELRCDPISGHTALYWYRQSLGQGLEFLIYFQGNSAPDKSGLPSDRFSAERTGGSVSTLTIQRTQQEDSAVYLCASTPGPNQPQHFGDGTRLSIL.

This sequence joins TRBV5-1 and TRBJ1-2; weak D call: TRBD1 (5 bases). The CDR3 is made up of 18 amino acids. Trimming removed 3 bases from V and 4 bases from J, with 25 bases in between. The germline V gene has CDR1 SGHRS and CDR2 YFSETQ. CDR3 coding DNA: TGCGCCAGCAGCTCCGATCCCCCCTTTGGGGCACGCCGCTATGGCTACACCTTC. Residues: CASSSDPPFGARRYGYTF.

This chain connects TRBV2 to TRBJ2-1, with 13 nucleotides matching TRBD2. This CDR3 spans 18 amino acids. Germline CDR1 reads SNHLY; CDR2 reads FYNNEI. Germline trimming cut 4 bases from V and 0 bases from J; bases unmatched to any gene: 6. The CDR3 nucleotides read TGTGCCAGCAGTGGACTAGCGGGAGGACTTAGCTCCTACAATGAGCAGTTCTTC. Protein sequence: CASSGLAGGLSSYNEQFF.

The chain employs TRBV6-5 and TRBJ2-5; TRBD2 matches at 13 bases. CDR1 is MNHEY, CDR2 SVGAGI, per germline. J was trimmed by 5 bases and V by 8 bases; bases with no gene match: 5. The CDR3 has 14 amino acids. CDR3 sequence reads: CASVSLAGGETQYF. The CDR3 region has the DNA TGTGCCAGCGTTTCACTAGCGGGAGGGGAGACCCAGTACTTC.

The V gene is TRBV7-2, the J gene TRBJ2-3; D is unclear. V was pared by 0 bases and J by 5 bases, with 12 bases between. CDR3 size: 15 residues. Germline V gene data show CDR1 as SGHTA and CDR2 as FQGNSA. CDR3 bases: TGTGCCAGCAGCTTAGCCCTCTCTACGGGAGATACGCAGTATTTT. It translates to CASSLALSTGDTQYF.

The CDR3 spells CASSREQGREQYF. CDR3 sequence (DNA): TGTGCCAGCAGCCGGGAACAGGGACGCGAGCAGTACTTC. The chain uses TRBV7-2 and TRBJ2-7, with a weak D call TRBD1 (6 bases). Germline V gene lookup returns CDR1 SGHTA and CDR2 FQGNSA. This CDR3 contains 13 residues. V lost 5 bases and J lost 6, with 14 bases in between.

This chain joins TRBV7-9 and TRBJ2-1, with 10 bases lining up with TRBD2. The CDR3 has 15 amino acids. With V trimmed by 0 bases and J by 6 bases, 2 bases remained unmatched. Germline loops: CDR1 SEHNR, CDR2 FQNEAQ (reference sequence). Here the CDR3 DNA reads TGTGCCAGCAGCTTAGCGCTAGCGGGAGTCAATGAGCAGTTCTTC. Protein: CASSLALAGVNEQFF.

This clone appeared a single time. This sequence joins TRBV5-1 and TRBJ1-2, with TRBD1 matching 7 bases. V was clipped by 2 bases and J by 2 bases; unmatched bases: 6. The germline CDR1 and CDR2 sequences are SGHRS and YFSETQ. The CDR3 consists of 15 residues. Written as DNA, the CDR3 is TGCGCCAGCAGCTTACCGGGACAGCCCAACTATGGCTACACCTTC. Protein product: CASSLPGQPNYGYTF. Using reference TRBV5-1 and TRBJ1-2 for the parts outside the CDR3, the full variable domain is KAGVTQTPRYLIKTRGQQVTLSCSPISGHRSVSWYQQTPGQGLQFLFEYFSETQRNKGNFPGRFSGRQFSNSRSEMNVSTLELGDSALYLCASSLPGQPNYGYTFGSGTRLTVV.

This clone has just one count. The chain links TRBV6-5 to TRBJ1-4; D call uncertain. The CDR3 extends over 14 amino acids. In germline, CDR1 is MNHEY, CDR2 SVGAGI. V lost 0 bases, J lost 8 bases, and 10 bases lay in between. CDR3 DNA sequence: TGTGCCAGCAGTTACTCGGTGGGCAGGGAAAAACTGTTTTTT. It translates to CASSYSVGREKLFF.

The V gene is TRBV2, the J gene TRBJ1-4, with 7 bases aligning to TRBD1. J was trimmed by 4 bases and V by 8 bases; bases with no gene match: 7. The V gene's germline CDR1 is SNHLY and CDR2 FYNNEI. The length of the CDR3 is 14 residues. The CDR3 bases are TGTGCCAGCGCTTCCCAGGGGGGTAATGAAAAACTGTTTTTT. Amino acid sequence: CASASQGGNEKLFF.

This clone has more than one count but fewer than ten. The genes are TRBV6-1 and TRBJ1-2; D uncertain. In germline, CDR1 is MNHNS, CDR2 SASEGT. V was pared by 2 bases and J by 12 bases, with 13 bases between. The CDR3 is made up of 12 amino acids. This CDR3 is CASSETIGIHTF. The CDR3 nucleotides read TGTGCCAGCAGTGAAACGATCGGGATACACACCTTC.

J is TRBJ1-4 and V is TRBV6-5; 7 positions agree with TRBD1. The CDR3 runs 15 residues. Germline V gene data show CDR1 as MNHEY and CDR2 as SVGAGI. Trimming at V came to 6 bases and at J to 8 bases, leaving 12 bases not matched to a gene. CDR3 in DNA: TGTGCCAGCAGCTCCACAGGGGATTGGGCAGAAAAACTGTTTTTT. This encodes CASSSTGDWAEKLFF.